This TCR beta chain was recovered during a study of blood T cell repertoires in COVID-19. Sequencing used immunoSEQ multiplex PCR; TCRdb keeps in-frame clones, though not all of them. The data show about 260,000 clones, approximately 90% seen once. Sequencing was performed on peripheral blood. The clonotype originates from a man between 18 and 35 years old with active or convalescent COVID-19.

CDR3 sequence (DNA): TGTGCCAGCAGCTTAGCCCCGGGACAGTTTTCCCACGAGCAGTACTTC. It specifies CASSLAPGQFSHEQYF. The chain links TRBV11-2 to TRBJ2-7; 7 positions match TRBD1. J lost 5 bases, V lost 1 base, and 11 bases had no gene match. CDR1 is SGHAT and CDR2 is FQNNGV in the germline V gene. CDR3 size: 16 residues.